This entry lists 20 T cell receptor beta chains sequenced from one sample in a study of blood T cell repertoires in COVID-19. This table comes from immunoSEQ multiplex PCR, and its TCRdb copy is limited to in-frame clones, with some not included. This table has 100,000 to 150,000 clones, under 85% appearing once. Sequencing was done on a sample of peripheral blood. Receptors originate from a man aged 55 to 70 with acute or convalescent COVID-19.

The gene calls are TRBV27 and TRBJ1-2, with D unclear. The CDR3 runs to 12 residues. Germline V CDR1 and CDR2: MNHEY, SMNVEV (reference sequence). V was cut by 6 bases and J by 6 bases, with 11 bases left in between. The CDR3 DNA is TGTGCCAGCAGGGGCCTCAGACATGGCTACACCTTC. This codes for CASRGLRHGYTF.

This rearrangement joins TRBV6-5 to TRBJ2-7, with D hard to call. CDR1 is MNHEY, CDR2 SVGAGI, per germline. CDR3 size: 12 residues. The germline V and J ends were trimmed by 5 bases and 6 bases, with 11 bases remaining between them. CDR3 amino acids: CASSLSISEQYF. The CDR3 DNA follows: TGTGCCAGCAGTCTCTCCATCAGCGAGCAGTACTTC.

This rearrangement joins TRBV18 to TRBJ2-3; D may be TRBD2 (6 bases). This CDR3 region has 12 residues. Germline V gives CDR1 KGHSH, CDR2 LQKENI. Trimming removed 2 bases at V and 10 bases at J, with 10 bases between. The CDR3 reads CASSPGGIAQYF. DNA of the CDR3: TGTGCCAGCTCACCAGGGGGGATAGCGCAGTATTTT. The variable domain in full, completed from reference TRBV18 and TRBJ2-3, reads NAGVMQNPRHLVRRRGQEARLRCSPMKGHSHVYWYRQLPEEGLKFMVYLQKENIIDESGMPKERFSAEFPKEGPSILRIQQVVRGDSAAYFCASSPGGIAQYFGPGTRLTVL.

V is TRBV12-3 or TRBV12-4 and J is TRBJ2-1, with 7 bases that match TRBD2. V was pared by 4 bases and J by 8 bases, with 5 bases of the junction left unmatched. The length of the CDR3 is 13 residues. As DNA, the CDR3 is TGTGCCAGCAGTTACGGGAGGCGGGATGAGCAGTTCTTC. Translating it yields CASSYGRRDEQFF.

This chain uses TRBV18 with TRBJ1-1, with 8 bases that match TRBD1. The CDR3 runs to 15 residues. Trimming at V came to 4 bases and at J to 4 bases, leaving 8 bases not matched to a gene. CDR1 and CDR2 from the germline V gene are KGHSH and LQKENI. DNA for the CDR3: TGTGCCAGCTCACTAGCGACAGGGGCGGGCACTGAAGCTTTCTTT. Protein: CASSLATGAGTEAFF.

The genes are TRBV5-1 and TRBJ2-1; 11 bases map to TRBD2. Germline lookup yields CDR1 SGHRS and CDR2 YFSETQ. The J segment lost 0 bases and the V segment lost 3 bases, leaving 11 bases of the junction unmatched. CDR3 size: 19 residues. The chain's CDR3 is CASSSATSGTPASYNEQFF. CDR3 nucleotides: TGCGCCAGCAGCTCCGCGACTAGCGGGACCCCAGCCTCCTACAATGAGCAGTTCTTC.

This chain's CDR3 is CASSPRGEKLFF. CDR3 nucleotides: TGTGCCAGCAGCCCCCGGGGTGAAAAACTGTTTTTT. V gene TRBV7-6 combines with J gene TRBJ1-4, with D unclear. This CDR3 is built from 12 residues. V lost 5 bases to trimming and J lost 7 bases, with 8 bases between them. Germline CDR1 SGHVS, CDR2 FNYEAQ.

The chain's CDR3 is CASSPPSGIRLGNEQFF. In DNA form, the CDR3 reads TGTGCCAGCTCACCGCCAAGCGGGATTCGACTGGGGAATGAGCAGTTCTTC. The gene calls are TRBV18 and TRBJ2-1; 7 bases are shared with TRBD2. With V trimmed by 3 bases and J by 7 bases, 15 bases remained unmatched. CDR1 is KGHSH and CDR2 is LQKENI in the germline V gene. The CDR3 covers 17 residues.

The rearrangement links TRBV19 to TRBJ1-4; 9 bases map to TRBD1. This CDR3 region has 19 residues. Germline V lookup: CDR1 LNHDA, CDR2 SQIVND (reference sequence). V trimming: 3 bases; J trimming: 2 bases; junction bases outside the gene matches: 13. CDR3 loop: CASSIPGQGQGATNEKLFF. The CDR3 DNA reads as TGTGCCAGTAGTATCCCCGGACAGGGGCAAGGGGCCACTAATGAAAAACTGTTTTTT.

This clone has a handful of counts. The rearrangement uses TRBV11-3 and TRBJ2-2, with TRBD1 as a possible D gene (6 bases). V lost 5 bases and J lost 4, with 14 bases in between. The CDR3 sequence is 15 residues long. Germline CDR1 reads SGHNT; CDR2 reads YENEEA. CDR3 DNA sequence: TGTGCCAGCAGCCCGGGGTGGGGGCCCACCGGGGAGCTGTTTTTT. Its protein is CASSPGWGPTGELFF.

This chain connects TRBV2 to TRBJ2-1; the D gene is possibly TRBD1 (6 bases). CDR1 SNHLY and CDR2 FYNNEI come from the germline V gene. The V end was cut by 7 bases, the J end by 3 bases, with 7 bases between. The CDR3 spans 12 residues. The CDR3 protein is CASKDSYNEQFF. DNA for the CDR3: TGTGCCAGCAAGGACAGCTACAATGAGCAGTTCTTC.

The V call is TRBV5-1, the J call TRBJ1-4; 7 nucleotides line up with TRBD1. Germline CDR1 is SGHRS and CDR2 is YFSETQ. The CDR3 length is 16 residues. J lost 5 bases, V lost 1 base, and 8 bases had no gene match. The CDR3 DNA sequence: TGCGCCAGCAGCTTGACCCCCGGGACAGCCAATGAAAAACTGTTTTTT. Amino acids: CASSLTPGTANEKLFF.

The J gene is TRBJ2-1, the V gene TRBV29-1; D may be TRBD1 (6 bases). Germline CDR1 is SQVTM and CDR2 is ANQGSEA. Trimming left V 1 base short and J 5 bases short, with 15 bases between. The CDR3 runs to 15 residues. The CDR3 region is CSVEGGQGVNNEQFF. CDR3 nucleotides: TGCAGCGTTGAAGGGGGGCAGGGCGTGAACAATGAGCAGTTCTTC.

The chain employs TRBV29-1 and TRBJ2-1, with 10 bases aligning to TRBD2. The germline CDR1 and CDR2 sequences are SQVTM and ANQGSEA. V shed 2 bases, J shed 14 bases, and the junction held 9 bases outside the gene matches. This CDR3 comprises 13 residues. CDR3 residues: CSVEPLSSGSEFF. The CDR3 nucleotides read TGCAGCGTTGAACCCCTGTCTAGCGGGAGTGAGTTCTTC.

The genes are TRBV7-9 and TRBJ2-1, with 9 positions matching TRBD2. CDR3 length: 16 amino acids. Germline V lookup: CDR1 SEHNR, CDR2 FQNEAQ (reference sequence). The J segment lost 12 bases and the V segment lost 0 bases, leaving 12 bases of the junction unmatched. The CDR3 reads CASSLALGLANLGQFF. DNA of the CDR3: TGTGCCAGCAGCTTAGCTTTGGGACTAGCCAACCTTGGGCAGTTCTTC.

CDR3 residues: CARLPGLTSIRNQPQHF. As DNA, the CDR3 is TGTGCCAGACTCCCGGGACTGACCTCTATCCGCAATCAGCCCCAGCATTTT. The V call is TRBV5-3, the J call TRBJ1-5; D possibly corresponds to TRBD1 (5 bases). TRBV5-3 qualifies as an ORF whose function is uncertain. This CDR3 is 17 amino acids long. V lost 7 bases to trimming and J lost 2 bases, with 22 bases between them.

The V gene is TRBV5-4, the J gene TRBJ2-2; 9 bases match TRBD1. Per germline, CDR1 SGHNT and CDR2 YYREEE (reference sequence). The CDR3 is 16 amino acids. V dropped 4 bases and J dropped 5; count of bases not matched to a gene: 9. CDR3 nucleotide sequence: TGTGCCAGCAGCCTCCCGGGACAGGGTCGGACCGGGGAGCTGTTTTTT. Amino acids: CASSLPGQGRTGELFF.

This chain links TRBV30 with TRBJ1-2; TRBD1 matches 9 bases. V shed 3 bases and J 3 bases; nucleotides not matched to a gene: 5. The CDR3 is 14 amino acids. CDR1 GTSNPN and CDR2 SVGIG come from the germline V gene (reference sequence). The CDR3, as DNA: TGTGCCTGGAGGGACAGGGGAGGTGACTATGGCTACACCTTC. Translating gives CAWRDRGGDYGYTF.

The chain has TRBV24-1 and TRBJ1-1; 8 bases are shared with TRBD1. This CDR3 has 14 amino acids. Germline V gene data show CDR1 as KGHDR and CDR2 as SFDVKD. V shed 3 bases and J 5 bases; nucleotides not matched to a gene: 4. In DNA form, the CDR3 reads TGTGCCACCAGTGATCCCCACAGGGGGACTGAAGCTTTCTTT. Translated: CATSDPHRGTEAFF.

The chain uses TRBV19 and TRBJ2-7; 7 positions match TRBD2. Germline V gene data show CDR1 as LNHDA and CDR2 as SQIVND (reference sequence). With 5 bases clipped from V and 6 bases from J, the junction kept 4 bases outside the gene matches. The CDR3 is 12 residues long. DNA of the CDR3: TGTGCCAGTAGTTATGGGGGGGGCGAGCAGTACTTC. Its protein product is CASSYGGGEQYF.